What follows are 20 T cell receptor beta chains derived from one specimen sequenced in a study of blood T cell repertoires in COVID-19. The data were produced by immunoSEQ multiplex PCR, yet TCRdb's version contains in-frame clones alone and is incomplete. The table has under 250,000 clones, 83% seen once. The sequencing input was peripheral blood. These receptors all come from a man between 40 and 49 years old with active or convalescent COVID-19.

The rearrangement uses TRBV19 and TRBJ1-6; unclear D gene. The CDR3 spans 15 residues. The germline V gene encodes CDR1 LNHDA and CDR2 SQIVND (reference sequence). The V gene lost 1 base and the J gene lost 7 bases, with 11 bases spanning the gap. The CDR3: CASSIVGARNSPLHF. The CDR3 DNA is TGTGCCAGTAGTATAGTCGGAGCACGGAATTCACCCCTCCACTTT.

This clone was seen just once. The chain has TRBV5-1 and TRBJ2-1; 9 positions agree with TRBD2. Trimming took 3 bases from V and 5 from J; bases not matched to a gene: 9. Germline CDR1 is SGHRS and CDR2 is YFSETQ. CDR3 length equals 16 residues. CDR3 nucleotide sequence: TGCGCCAGCAGCTACGTTTCTAGCGGGGCAAACAATGAGCAGTTCTTC. This translates into CASSYVSSGANNEQFF.

J is TRBJ1-1 and V is TRBV7-9, with a tentative D call TRBD1 (5 bases). V dropped 5 bases and J dropped 3 bases, with 10 bases sitting between them. Germline-derived CDR1 and CDR2 are SEHNR and FQNEAQ (reference sequence). CDR3 size: 13 residues. The CDR3 loop reads CASSVREDTEAFF. The CDR3 coding sequence is TGTGCCAGCAGCGTCAGGGAGGACACTGAAGCTTTCTTT.

This clone was seen only once. The chain links TRBV28 to TRBJ2-1, with 8 positions matching TRBD2. Germline CDR1 MDHEN, CDR2 SYDVKM. V lost 6 bases and J lost 6; bases outside the gene matches: 4. This CDR3 spans 13 amino acids. The CDR3, as DNA: TGTGCCAGCAGCCGGGGACTAGTCAATGAGCAGTTCTTC. Translated, it gives CASSRGLVNEQFF.

The chain links TRBV12-3 or TRBV12-4 to TRBJ2-7; D remains unclear. The CDR3 is made up of 11 amino acids. V dropped 5 bases and J dropped 5 bases, with 7 bases sitting between them. The CDR3 region is CASSTFNEQYF. CDR3 DNA sequence: TGTGCCAGCAGTACATTCAACGAGCAGTACTTC.

This rearrangement joins TRBV24-1 to TRBJ2-2; 8 nucleotides line up with TRBD1. The CDR3 is 16 amino acids. J gave up 0 bases and V 9 bases, and 8 bases lay outside the gene matches. Germline lookup yields CDR1 KGHDR and CDR2 SFDVKD. The CDR3 DNA reads TGTGCCACCTGGGGCCGGACAGGGACGAACACCGGGGAGCTGTTTTTT. It encodes CATWGRTGTNTGELFF.

This clone has only one observation. The V gene is TRBV6-5, the J gene TRBJ1-1, with D tentatively TRBD1 (5 bases). This CDR3 has 13 residues. The V end lost 7 bases, the J end lost 5 bases, and 14 bases lay between the germline ends. Germline V gene sequence: CDR1 MNHEY, CDR2 SVGAGI. As DNA, the CDR3 is TGTGCCAGCACCCACGGGGGGATGACTGAAGCTTTCTTT. This codes for CASTHGGMTEAFF.

The genes are TRBV3-1 (or the pseudogene TRBV3-2) and TRBJ1-1; 10 bases match TRBD1. From germline, CDR1 is LGHDT and CDR2 YNNKEL (reference sequence). The CDR3 covers 15 residues. The V gene end was trimmed by 4 bases and the J gene end by 1 base; junction bases not matched to a gene: 3. The CDR3 is CASSPRQGANTEAFF. CDR3 DNA sequence: TGTGCCAGCAGCCCGAGACAGGGGGCGAACACTGAAGCTTTCTTT.

The chain has TRBV29-1 and TRBJ1-1; D is possibly TRBD1 (6 bases). Germline V gene data show CDR1 as SQVTM and CDR2 as ANQGSEA. V was shortened by 5 bases and J by 8 bases, with 12 bases between the two germline ends. The CDR3 is 11 residues long. The CDR3 loop reads CSVRRGGEAFF. DNA for the CDR3: TGCAGCGTTCGCAGGGGTGGGGAAGCTTTCTTT. Supplemented by reference TRBV29-1 and TRBJ1-1, the full variable domain reads SAVISQKPSRDICQRGTSLTIQCQVDSQVTMMFWYRQQPGQSLTLIATANQGSEATYESGFVIDKFPISRPNLTFSTLTVSNMSPEDSSIYLCSVRRGGEAFFGQGTRLTVV.

This chain's CDR3 is CSASRTSGAYNEQFF. CDR3 DNA: TGCAGTGCTAGTAGGACTAGCGGGGCATACAATGAGCAGTTCTTC. The chain is built from TRBV20-1 and TRBJ2-1, with TRBD2 matching over 12 bases. V was pared by 3 bases and J by 4 bases, with 4 bases of the junction left unmatched. CDR1 and CDR2 (germline): DFQATT, SNEGSKA (reference sequence). The CDR3 runs 15 residues.

This chain connects TRBV3-1 (or the pseudogene TRBV3-2) to TRBJ1-3; tentative D call: TRBD1 (5 bases). CDR1 and CDR2 from the germline V gene are LGHDT and YNNKEL (reference sequence). V dropped 0 bases and J dropped 4 bases, with 13 bases sitting between them. The CDR3 runs to 16 residues. CDR3 bases: TGTGCCAGCAGCCAAGATCCCGGGGGGTCCGGAAACACCATATATTTT. Protein sequence: CASSQDPGGSGNTIYF.

The rearrangement uses TRBV4-1 and TRBJ1-2; no reliable D call. The CDR3 has 17 residues. V dropped 1 base and J dropped 2 bases, with 17 bases sitting between them. Germline V lookup: CDR1 MGHRA, CDR2 YSYEKL. CDR3 sequence: CASSQAYRQNSNYGYTF. The CDR3 DNA follows: TGCGCCAGCAGCCAAGCCTATCGACAAAACTCAAACTATGGCTACACCTTC.

V and J are TRBV19 and TRBJ2-1, with a weak D call TRBD1 (5 bases). The CDR3 loop spans 15 amino acids. Trimming removed 2 bases from V and 4 bases from J, with 12 bases in between. Germline V lookup: CDR1 LNHDA, CDR2 SQIVND (reference sequence). As DNA, the CDR3 is TGTGCCAGTAGTATAATGCAGGGTCGGTACAATGAGCAGTTCTTC. Protein sequence: CASSIMQGRYNEQFF. The full variable domain, with the rest looked up from reference TRBV19 and TRBJ2-1, is DGGITQSPKYLFRKEGQNVTLSCEQNLNHDAMYWYRQDPGQGLRLIYYSQIVNDFQKGDIAEGYSVSREKKESFPLTVTSAQKNPTAFYLCASSIMQGRYNEQFFGPGTRLTVL.

There are a few counts of this clone. This chain uses TRBV2 with TRBJ2-2; 8 nucleotides agree with TRBD2. This CDR3 has 15 residues. V lost 5 bases to trimming and J lost 3 bases; unmatched junction nucleotides: 5. Germline V gives CDR1 SNHLY, CDR2 FYNNEI. CDR3 nucleotides: TGTGCCAGCAGTCCTACACTAGCGGACACCGGGGAGCTGTTTTTT. Amino acids: CASSPTLADTGELFF. Complete variable domain (other parts from reference TRBV2 and TRBJ2-2): EPEVTQTPSHQVTQMGQEVILRCVPISNHLYFYWYRQILGQKVEFLVSFYNNEISEKSEIFDDQFSVERPDGSNFTLKIRSTKLEDSAMYFCASSPTLADTGELFFGEGSRLTVL.

The genes are TRBV29-1 and TRBJ1-2; 7 nucleotides agree with TRBD1. This CDR3 region has 13 residues. Germline CDR1 is SQVTM and CDR2 is ANQGSEA. The J segment lost 2 bases and the V segment lost 6 bases, leaving 6 bases of the junction unmatched. In nucleotides, the CDR3 is TGCAGCGTCGACGGACAGGCAAACTATGGCTACACCTTC. As protein: CSVDGQANYGYTF.

This clone was seen only once. V and J are TRBV18 and TRBJ1-1; tentative D call: TRBD1 (5 bases). Germline CDR1 and CDR2: KGHSH and LQKENI. This CDR3 has 13 residues. V was cut by 5 bases and J by 4 bases, with 11 bases left in between. The CDR3 spells CASSDGGGTEAFF. For the CDR3, the DNA is TGTGCCAGCTCAGATGGGGGAGGCACTGAAGCTTTCTTT.

This clone was seen just once. V usage is TRBV30 and J usage is TRBJ1-1, with D possibly being TRBD1 (5 bases). V lost 3 bases, J lost 2 bases, and 13 bases lay in between. CDR1 is GTSNPN and CDR2 is SVGIG in the germline V gene (reference sequence). This CDR3 region has 14 residues. The CDR3 DNA follows: TGTGCCTGGAGAAAACCGACAGTTAACACTGAAGCTTTCTTT. This sequence encodes CAWRKPTVNTEAFF.

The chain couples TRBV5-1 to TRBJ2-7, with 10 bases that match TRBD1. The CDR3 has 15 residues. Germline lookup yields CDR1 SGHRS and CDR2 YFSETQ. The trim removed 4 bases at V and 7 bases at J, leaving 11 bases unmatched. CDR3 sequence: CASSPGTGEKGEQYF. CDR3 coding DNA: TGCGCCAGCAGCCCCGGGACAGGGGAAAAAGGAGAGCAGTACTTC.

This chain uses TRBV18 with TRBJ2-1, with TRBD2 identical over 7 bases. V shed 7 bases, J shed 5 bases, and the junction held 5 bases outside the gene matches. The CDR3 has 13 residues. Germline loops: CDR1 KGHSH, CDR2 LQKENI. The CDR3 DNA reads TGTGCCAGCTTCCTAGCGGCAAACAATGAGCAGTTCTTC. Its translation: CASFLAANNEQFF.

The V gene is TRBV29-1, the J gene TRBJ2-2; TRBD1 aligns across 7 bases. The V and J ends lost 4 bases and 2 bases, in that order; junction bases with no gene match: 4. Per the germline V gene, CDR1 is SQVTM and CDR2 is ANQGSEA. The CDR3 spans 14 residues. CDR3 amino acids: CSVGQGTNTGELFF. CDR3 coding DNA: TGCAGCGTTGGACAGGGAACCAACACCGGGGAGCTGTTTTTT.